This T cell receptor (beta chain) was sequenced during a study of OX40 agonist ivuxolimab in advanced cancers. Study at large: Prior anti-PD-1, anti-PD-L1 or anti-CTLA-4 therapy did not bar entry, and approximately 40% had some. A partial response was reached by three patients: one with hepatocellular carcinoma and two with cutaneous melanoma. Whole-study findings and limits: Some nonresponders also had low normalized T-cell clonal expansion.

V dropped 6 bases and J dropped 5 bases, with 14 bases sitting between them. The CDR3 consists of 13 residues. Germline CDR1 reads MNHEY; CDR2 reads SMNVEV (reference sequence). To note about this clone: No antigen is known for it.

Method: immunoSEQ multiplex PCR; TCRdb's copy keeps in-frame clones and lacks some. The table records about 30,000 clones, about four fifths of them present only once. The TCR comes from an adult with an advanced solid tumor such as melanoma, head and neck, liver or kidney cancer. Sequenced material: CD4+ or CD8+ T cells sorted from blood, taken in a trial of the OX40 agonist ivuxolimab. The V and J genes are TRBV27 and TRBJ2-7; possibly TRBD1 or TRBD2 for D (5 bases each). CDR3 nucleotides: TGTGCCAGCAGGGTCCTGGGGGTCCACGAGCAGTACTTC. Protein sequence: CASRVLGVHEQYF.